This T cell receptor beta chain was captured in a study of identical twins. J lost 6 bases, V lost 5 bases, and 15 bases had no gene match. The CDR3 has 16 residues. Germline V lookup: CDR1 MNHNS, CDR2 SASEGT. Template switching, a step in the protocol, added a universal primer site, and cDNA carried unique molecular identifiers. Via MiXCR, TCRdb re-called the 5' RACE reads, giving one row per CDR3 protein. This sample carries 640,000 or so distinct CDR3 sequences, around 6% of them seen once, and the ten largest clones take roughly 1.8%. This clonotype was seen a few times. Its antigen is undetermined. Study-wide points: Models underestimated how often monozygotic twins shared out-of-frame TCR alpha. Low generation-probability sequences were in excess among twin-shared out-of-frame alpha sequences.

The source is a young man in good health. The chain joins TRBV6-1 to TRBJ2-7, with 8 positions matching TRBD1. The material sequenced was naive T cells sorted from blood. CDR3 DNA sequence: TGTGCCAGCAGTCGTAGGACAGGGCACCTGTTAGGCGAGCAGTACTTC. It translates to CASSRRTGHLLGEQYF.